The 25 T cell receptor beta chains in this list originate from one sample, sequenced in a study of T cells in Graves' hyperthyroidism and ophthalmopathy. The source material, RNA transcripts, was used to amplify TCR beta CDR3 regions. The HTBI primer set served for first-round RT-PCR of the TCR CDR3. One entry per CDR3 protein, called by TCRdb with MiXCR from the multiplex PCR reads. This sample yields about 360,000 distinct CDR3 sequences, of which around an eighth are seen a single time; 20% belongs to the top ten. Sequencing used blood. These receptors all come from a man aged 25 to 40 with Graves' hyperthyroidism that later progressed to Graves' ophthalmopathy.

The chain joins TRBV4-2 to TRBJ2-2; 14 bases fit TRBD2. V was clipped by 3 bases and J by 0 bases; unmatched bases: 6. Germline values: CDR1 LGHNA, CDR2 YNFKEQ. CDR3 size: 19 residues. Written as DNA, the CDR3 is TGTGCCAGCAGCCACGGACTAGCGGGGGGCCTTCCGAACACCGGGGAGCTGTTTTTT. It encodes CASSHGLAGGLPNTGELFF.

This clonotype was recorded many times. This rearrangement joins TRBV10-1 to TRBJ1-5; D is unresolved. CDR1 is WNHNN, CDR2 SYGVQD, per germline (reference sequence). V lost 3 bases and J lost 4, with 4 bases in between. The CDR3 length is 12 residues. DNA of the CDR3: TGCGCCAGCAGTGACCTGAATCAGCCCCAGCATTTT. Translating it yields CASSDLNQPQHF.

V usage is TRBV4-1 and J usage is TRBJ2-7, with 9 bases matching TRBD1. Germline CDR1 and CDR2: MGHRA and YSYEKL. The trim removed 4 bases at V and 7 bases at J, leaving 11 bases unmatched. This CDR3 is 15 amino acids long. This CDR3 is CASSLRQGVRSEQYF. CDR3 bases: TGCGCCAGCAGCCTAAGACAGGGGGTGAGATCAGAGCAGTACTTC.

This clonotype was seen more than once but under ten times. This may come from a read error, since a much larger clone is one base off. This chain connects TRBV2 to TRBJ1-1; a weak D match, TRBD1 (6 bases). CDR3 size: 13 residues. The V and J ends lost 4 bases and 6 bases respectively, with 12 bases between them. CDR1 is SNHLY and CDR2 is FYNNEI in the germline V gene. CDR3 loop: CASSGSRGAEAFF. CDR3 nucleotide sequence: TGTGCCAGCAGTGGTAGCAGGGGCGCTGAAGCTTTCTTT.

Comments on this clonotype: This may stem from a read error, because a much larger clone lies one nucleotide away. As the CDR3 is not closed by the conserved phenylalanine or tryptophan, this likely results from a read error. The chain employs TRBV11-2 and TRBJ2-3; 11 nucleotides align to TRBD1. Germline V lookup: CDR1 SGHAT, CDR2 FQNNGV. This CDR3 spans 19 amino acids. V was clipped by 2 bases and J by 0 bases; unmatched bases: 10. The CDR3 DNA sequence: TGTGCCAGCAGCTTATGGACAGGGGGCACCTTTACTAGCACAGATACGCAGTATTCT. Translating gives CASSLWTGGTFTSTDTQYS.

The chain uses TRBV12-3 or TRBV12-4 and TRBJ1-4; no reliable D call. The CDR3 extends over 12 amino acids. The V end lost 3 bases, the J end lost 11 bases, and 10 bases lay between the germline ends. This chain's CDR3 is CASSFRQNKLFF. The CDR3 DNA reads as TGTGCCAGCAGTTTCCGGCAGAATAAACTGTTTTTT.

This clonotype was recorded at least ten times. The chain carries TRBV11-2 and TRBJ1-1; possible D gene TRBD1, 5 bases. Germline lookup yields CDR1 SGHAT and CDR2 FQNNGV. CDR3 length equals 15 residues. V was pared by 4 bases and J by 1 base, with 13 bases between. CDR3 sequence: CASSSWGAENTEAFF. As DNA, the CDR3 is TGTGCCAGCAGCTCCTGGGGCGCAGAGAACACTGAAGCTTTCTTT. The full variable domain, with the rest looked up from reference TRBV11-2 and TRBJ1-1, is EAGVAQSPRYKIIEKRQSVAFWCNPISGHATLYWYQQILGQGPKLLIQFQNNGVVDDSQLPKDRFSAERLKGVDSTLKIQPAKLEDSAVYLCASSSWGAENTEAFFGQGTRLTVV.

At least ten counts were recorded for this clonotype. The chain combines TRBV5-1 with TRBJ1-1; perhaps TRBD1 as D (6 bases). CDR3 length: 14 residues. CDR1 and CDR2 from the germline V gene are SGHRS and YFSETQ. Trimming removed 1 base at V and 5 bases at J, with 12 bases between. Here the CDR3 DNA reads TGCGCCAGCAGCTTGACCACAGGGTTGACTGAAGCTTTCTTT. Protein product: CASSLTTGLTEAFF. The variable domain in full, with the rest retrieved from reference TRBV5-1 and TRBJ1-1, is KAGVTQTPRYLIKTRGQQVTLSCSPISGHRSVSWYQQTPGQGLQFLFEYFSETQRNKGNFPGRFSGRQFSNSRSEMNVSTLELGDSALYLCASSLTTGLTEAFFGQGTRLTVV.

This clonotype was seen a handful of times. The V gene is TRBV3-1, the J gene TRBJ2-3, with D possibly matching TRBD2 (6 bases). Germline V CDR1 and CDR2: LGHDT, YNNKEL (reference sequence). The CDR3 is made up of 15 amino acids. Trimming shortened V by 0 bases and J by 8 bases, and 15 bases separated the two germline ends. The CDR3 loop is CASSQDRRLVGTQYF. DNA for the CDR3: TGTGCCAGCAGCCAAGATCGACGACTAGTAGGTACGCAGTATTTT.

The chain links TRBV19 to TRBJ1-6; TRBD1 agrees at 10 bases. This CDR3 is built from 14 residues. Germline V gives CDR1 LNHDA, CDR2 SQIVND (reference sequence). V lost 8 bases to trimming and J lost 10 bases; unmatched junction nucleotides: 8. As DNA, the CDR3 is TGTGCCAGTGGACCGGGACAGGGGTGGTCACCCCTCCACTTT. It is translated as CASGPGQGWSPLHF.

This clonotype was counted at least ten times. This chain connects TRBV11-3 to TRBJ1-2; D not resolved. This CDR3 has 13 amino acids. Per the germline V gene, CDR1 is SGHNT and CDR2 is YENEEA. With 3 bases removed from V and 7 bases from J, the gap between germline ends came to 12 bases. CDR3 sequence (DNA): TGTGCCAGCAGCTTTTATGAAAGGGTTGGCTACACCTTC. This sequence encodes CASSFYERVGYTF.

This clonotype has ten or more counts. The J gene is TRBJ1-1, the V gene TRBV7-9; the D gene is possibly TRBD1 (5 bases). The CDR3 length is 12 residues. Trimming stripped 1 base from V and 7 bases from J, with 7 bases between. The germline CDR1 and CDR2 sequences are SEHNR and FQNEAQ (reference sequence). Here the CDR3 DNA reads TGTGCCAGCAGCTTAGGTGGGGGTGAAGCTTTCTTT. Its protein product is CASSLGGGEAFF. Based on the CDR3 plus reference TRBV7-9 and TRBJ1-1, the full variable domain is DTGVSQNPRHKITKRGQNVTFRCDPISEHNRLYWYRQTLGQGPEFLTYFQNEAQLEKSRLLSDRFSAERPKGSFSTLEIQRTEQGDSAMYLCASSLGGGEAFFGQGTRLTVV.

This clonotype was recorded at least ten times. The chain uses TRBV30 and TRBJ1-5; no clear D gene. Germline V gives CDR1 GTSNPN, CDR2 SVGIG (reference sequence). This CDR3 has 14 residues. Trimming shortened V by 1 base and J by 5 bases, and 12 bases separated the two germline ends. For the CDR3, the DNA is TGTGCCTGGAGTGAGGACGGATTTTATCAGCCCCAGCATTTT. This translates into CAWSEDGFYQPQHF.

This clonotype was seen many times. The V call is TRBV2, the J call TRBJ2-1, with D possibly being TRBD1 (5 bases). Deletions cut 6 bases from V and 0 bases from J, with 12 bases between. CDR3 length equals 15 residues. From germline, CDR1 is SNHLY and CDR2 FYNNEI. DNA for the CDR3: TGTGCCAGCAGGACTGTGGACACCTCCTACAATGAGCAGTTCTTC. It encodes CASRTVDTSYNEQFF.

This clonotype was seen a few times. The gene calls are TRBV19 and TRBJ2-6; D is unresolved. The V gene lost 9 bases and the J gene lost 0 bases, with 6 bases spanning the gap. The CDR3 has 13 amino acids. The V gene's germline CDR1 is LNHDA and CDR2 SQIVND (reference sequence). This chain's CDR3 is CARAVSGANVLTF. The CDR3 bases are TGTGCCAGGGCGGTCTCTGGGGCCAACGTCCTGACTTTC.

This clonotype was counted many times. The genes are TRBV3-1 and TRBJ2-3; D gene unclear. The CDR3 runs 12 residues. Trimming took 1 base from V and 7 from J, leaving 6 bases between them. Germline-derived CDR1 and CDR2 are LGHDT and YNNKEL (reference sequence). The CDR3 DNA follows: TGTGCCAGCAGCCAAGTCAGATATACGCAGTATTTT. This gives the protein CASSQVRYTQYF.

Notes on this clonotype: Germline and junction disagree at one end, which may indicate a read error. This chain links TRBV7-9 with TRBJ1-5; D is undetermined. CDR3 length: 17 amino acids. Per germline, CDR1 SEHNR and CDR2 FQNEAQ (reference sequence). The CDR3 DNA is TGCGCCAGCAGCCAAGATCCGAACAGCCATAGCAATCAGCCCCAGCATTTT. Residues: CASSQDPNSHSNQPQHF.

This clonotype was picked up a small number of times. The chain joins TRBV6-2 or TRBV6-3 to TRBJ1-5; D unresolved. The germline V and J ends were trimmed by 4 bases and 1 base, with 8 bases remaining between them. This CDR3 spans 14 amino acids. Germline V gives CDR1 MNHEY, CDR2 SVGEGT. The CDR3 DNA is TGTGCCAGCAGTTTTTCGGACAGCAATCAGCCCCAGCATTTT. Its protein is CASSFSDSNQPQHF.

This clonotype occurred many times. The chain employs TRBV6-1 and TRBJ1-1, with 8 bases aligning to TRBD1. Germline CDR1 MNHNS, CDR2 SASEGT. The CDR3 is 16 amino acids. Trimming removed 2 bases from V and 3 bases from J; junction bases left unmatched: 8. The chain's CDR3 is CASSEQQGVRYTEAFF. Written as DNA, the CDR3 is TGTGCCAGCAGTGAACAACAGGGGGTGAGGTACACTGAAGCTTTCTTT.

This clonotype showed up just a few times. V gene TRBV6-6 combines with J gene TRBJ1-1, with D possibly TRBD1 on 5 matching bases. Per germline, CDR1 MNHNY and CDR2 SVGAGI (reference sequence). This CDR3 has 17 residues. V was shortened by 0 bases and J by 0 bases, with 14 bases between the two germline ends. The CDR3: CASSYSANRQVNTEAFF. CDR3 coding DNA: TGTGCCAGCAGTTACTCGGCGAACAGGCAAGTGAACACTGAAGCTTTCTTT.

There are many counts of this clonotype. The chain is built from TRBV7-2 and TRBJ2-5, with 9 bases aligning to TRBD1. Trimming took 1 base from V and 10 from J; bases not matched to a gene: 4. CDR1 SGHTA and CDR2 FQGNSA come from the germline V gene. The CDR3 length is 13 residues. The CDR3 loop reads CASSLVGTGSQYF. The CDR3 DNA sequence: TGTGCCAGCAGCTTAGTAGGGACAGGGAGCCAGTACTTC.

The chain joins TRBV24-1 to TRBJ1-2, with TRBD1 as a possible D gene (6 bases). Germline V lookup: CDR1 KGHDR, CDR2 SFDVKD. Trimming cost V 2 bases and J 6 bases, with 12 bases left between them. The CDR3 contains 14 residues. The CDR3 sequence: CATSDYTQGHGYTF. The DNA of the CDR3 is TGTGCCACCAGTGATTATACACAGGGACATGGCTACACCTTC.

The sample holds a few counts of this clonotype. The CDR3 sequence is CSIRQAAYEQYF. The DNA for the CDR3 is TGCAGCATCAGACAGGCTGCCTACGAGCAGTACTTC. The rearrangement links TRBV29-1 to TRBJ2-7; D possibly corresponds to TRBD1 (6 bases). Trimming left V 8 bases short and J 2 bases short, with 13 bases between. This CDR3 comprises 12 residues. Germline CDR1 and CDR2: SQVTM and ANQGSEA.

This clonotype was counted only a few times. The genes are TRBV30 and TRBJ1-5; D remains unclear. CDR1 and CDR2 from the germline V gene are GTSNPN and SVGIG (reference sequence). V lost 2 bases to trimming and J lost 0 bases, with 5 bases between them. CDR3 length: 13 residues. CDR3 in DNA: TGTGCCTGGAGTCAGCATAGCAATCAGCCCCAGCATTTT. Protein sequence: CAWSQHSNQPQHF.

This clonotype was seen at least ten times. This CDR3 reads CSARGFGSPRYSNQPQHF. In DNA, the CDR3 is TGCAGTGCTAGGGGGTTCGGCAGCCCTCGTTATAGCAATCAGCCCCAGCATTTT. V and J are TRBV20-1 and TRBJ1-5; D is unclear. The CDR3 spans 18 residues. V was pared by 3 bases and J by 0 bases, with 21 bases between. The germline V gene has CDR1 DFQATT and CDR2 SNEGSKA (reference sequence).